This T cell receptor (beta chain) was captured in a study of tumor and adjacent non-tumor tissue in lung cancer. RNA was extracted from bulk tissue without any cell sorting. This clonotype showed up just a few times. Compared with germline, one end of the junction differs, possibly owing to a read error. Three rounds of nested PCR, following a modified ARM-PCR protocol, produced the TCRbeta library. TCRdb redid the calling of the multiplex PCR reads with MiXCR, one entry per CDR3 protein. In the table there are 60,000 to 95,000 distinct CDR3 sequences, more than 60% of which are singletons. The source of this sequence is a woman aged 45-60 years with non-small cell lung cancer. Material: lung tumor tissue.

DNA for the CDR3: TGTGCCAGCAGTTCCGAGGCAGTGAACACTGAAGCTTTATTT. Its translation: CASSSEAVNTEALF. This rearrangement joins TRBV5-4 to TRBJ1-1; D is unresolved. Germline V lookup: CDR1 SGHNT, CDR2 YYREEE (reference sequence). The length of the CDR3 is 14 residues.